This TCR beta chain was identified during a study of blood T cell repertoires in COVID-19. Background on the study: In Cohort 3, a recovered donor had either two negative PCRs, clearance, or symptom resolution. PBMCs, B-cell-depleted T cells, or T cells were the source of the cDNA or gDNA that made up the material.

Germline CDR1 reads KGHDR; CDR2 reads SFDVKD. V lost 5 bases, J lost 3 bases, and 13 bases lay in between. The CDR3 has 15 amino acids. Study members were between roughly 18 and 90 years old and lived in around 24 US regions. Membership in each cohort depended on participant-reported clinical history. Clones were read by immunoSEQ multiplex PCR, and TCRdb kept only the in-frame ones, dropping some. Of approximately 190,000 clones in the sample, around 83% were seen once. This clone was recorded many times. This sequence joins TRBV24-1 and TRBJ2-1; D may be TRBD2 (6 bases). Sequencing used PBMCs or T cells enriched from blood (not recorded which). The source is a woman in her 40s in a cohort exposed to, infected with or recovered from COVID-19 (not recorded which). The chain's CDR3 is CATSVSAGIYNEQFF. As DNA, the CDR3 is TGTGCCACCAGTGTCTCGGCGGGGATCTACAATGAGCAGTTCTTC.